Listed below are T cell receptor beta chains from one sample, sequenced in a study of blood T cell repertoires in COVID-19. Sequencing was performed with immunoSEQ multiplex PCR; in TCRdb, only in-frame clones are kept and a portion is missing. The data show tens of thousands of clones, with over 75% seen just once and under 10% held by the top ten. The sample consisted of peripheral blood. Receptors originate from a woman aged 50 to 60 with active COVID-19. Each CDR3 is given with its conserved first and last residue. D genes are given only for firm matches. Size values are once, few and many counts, or a class for expanded clones, and some rows have none.

TRBD2	few	TRBV28	TRBJ2-3	TGTGCCAGCAGTTTACAGCGGGAGGTCCCTCCAGATACGCAGTATTTT	CASSLQREVPPDTQYF
NA	NA	TRBV7-9	TRBJ2-1	TGTGCCAGCAGCTTACTAACAGCTCATGAGCAGTTCTTC	CASSLLTAHEQFF
NA	NA	TRBV5-5	TRBJ2-1	TGTGCCAGCAGCTTTTCTAGCGACGGTGAGCAGTTCTTC	CASSFSSDGEQFF
TRBD2	NA	TRBV19	TRBJ2-7	TGTGCCAGTAGTCCGCTAGCGGGAGCGGGCTACGAGCAGTACTTC	CASSPLAGAGYEQYF
TRBD1	NA	TRBV4-1	TRBJ1-2	TGCGCCAGCAGCGACGCAGGGGGTAACTATGGCTACACCTTC	CASSDAGGNYGYTF
TRBD1	NA	TRBV28	TRBJ1-1	TGTGCCAGCATTATGGGACAGGGGACTGAAGCTTTCTTT	CASIMGQGTEAFF
TRBD2	NA	TRBV6-5	TRBJ2-2	TGTGCCAGCAGTTACTATAGCGGGAGTGCCACCGGGGAGCTGTTTTTT	CASSYYSGSATGELFF
NA	NA	TRBV5-4	TRBJ1-6	TGTGCCAGCAGCTCGGAACCACAGAATTCACCCCTCCACTTT	CASSSEPQNSPLHF
NA	few	TRBV5-4	TRBJ1-2	TGTGCCAGCAGCTCCGGACAGACCTTATACTATGGCTACACCTTC	CASSSGQTLYYGYTF
NA	NA	TRBV5-1	TRBJ2-3	TGCGCCAGCAGCCCAGGGAGGATTGATACGCAGTATTTT	CASSPGRIDTQYF
NA	NA	TRBV5-5	TRBJ1-1	TGTGCCAGCACCCTTTTGGGGGGGGAACGAGCTTTCTTT	CASTLLGGERAFF
TRBD2	NA	TRBV9	TRBJ2-1	TGTGCCAGCAGCGTAGTAGGTTGGGGCGGGAGGGGAGATGAGCAGTTCTTC	CASSVVGWGGRGDEQFF
TRBD1	NA	TRBV28	TRBJ1-2	TGTGCCAGCAGTCGCCCCGGGACAGGGGCAAACTATGGCTACACCTTC	CASSRPGTGANYGYTF
TRBD2	NA	TRBV28	TRBJ2-3	TGTGCCAGCAGTTCCCCTTGGACTAGCGGGAAGGGTATGGGCACAGATACGCAGTATTTT	CASSSPWTSGKGMGTDTQYF
TRBD2	NA	TRBV5-1	TRBJ2-3	TGCGCCAGCAGCCGTTTAGCGGGAAGCACAGATACGCAGTATTTT	CASSRLAGSTDTQYF
NA	NA	TRBV10-3	TRBJ1-1	TGTGCCATCAGTGCAACGGACAGGAACACTGAAGCTTTCTTT	CAISATDRNTEAFF
NA	NA	TRBV10-3	TRBJ2-7	TGTGCCATCAGGTCGGGAAGCAAAGACGAGCAGTACTTC	CAIRSGSKDEQYF
NA	NA	TRBV4-1	TRBJ2-7	TGCGCCAGTTCGGAGGGACCCTACGAGCAGTACTTC	CASSEGPYEQYF
TRBD1	NA	TRBV5-1	TRBJ2-2	TGCGCCAGCAGCCCGGACAGGGAAGACGGGGAGCTGTTTTTT	CASSPDREDGELFF
NA	once	TRBV28	TRBJ1-5	TGTGCCAGCAGTTTACTCAATGTGGGGGGTTATCAGCCCCAGCATTTT	CASSLLNVGGYQPQHF
TRBD1	few	TRBV6-6	TRBJ2-7	TGTGCCAGCAGTTTATCGGGACAGGGCGTCCGCGAGCAGTACTTC	CASSLSGQGVREQYF
NA	NA	TRBV25-1	TRBJ1-2	TGTGCCAGCAGTAAAGACAGTGGGATAGATGGCTACACCTTC	CASSKDSGIDGYTF
TRBD2	NA	TRBV28	TRBJ2-5	TGTGCCAGCAAGAGGCAAGGGCGGGGGGAGACCCAGTACTTC	CASKRQGRGETQYF
TRBD2	NA	TRBV7-3	TRBJ2-7	TGTGCCAGCAGCTCTAGCGGGTCCTACGAGCAGTACTTC	CASSSSGSYEQYF
TRBD2	NA	TRBV7-3	TRBJ2-3	TGTGCCAGCAGACTCGGGACTAGCGGCACAGATACGCAGTATTTT	CASRLGTSGTDTQYF
TRBD2	NA	TRBV29-1	TRBJ2-1	TGCAGCGCCCGACCGCTAGCGGGAGACTACAATGAGCAGTTCTTC	CSARPLAGDYNEQFF
NA	once	TRBV6-2/TRBV6-3	TRBJ2-1	TGTGCCAGCAGTCAGTACAATGAGCAGTTCTTC	CASSQYNEQFF
TRBD1	NA	TRBV18	TRBJ2-1	TGTGCCAGCTCACCAGGGACAGGGAGTTCCTACAATGAGCAGTTCTTC	CASSPGTGSSYNEQFF
TRBD2	NA	TRBV2	TRBJ2-7	TGTGCCAGCAGTCCCCGGACTAGTCGGGGGTTCGAGCAGTACTTC	CASSPRTSRGFEQYF
NA	NA	TRBV5-1	TRBJ2-5	TGCGCCAGCAGCTTTGGGGGCGTAGAGACCCAGTACTTC	CASSFGGVETQYF
TRBD1	once	TRBV5-4	TRBJ2-5	TGTGCCAGCAGCTTTGAAGGACAGGGGGCGGAGACCCAGTACTTC	CASSFEGQGAETQYF
TRBD2	NA	TRBV4-1	TRBJ2-3	TGCGCCAGCAGCTGGACTAGATTCACAGATACGCAGTATTTT	CASSWTRFTDTQYF
TRBD1	NA	TRBV18	TRBJ1-1	TGTGCCAGCTCACGAAGCAGGGACAGTGAAGCTTTCTTT	CASSRSRDSEAFF
TRBD1	NA	TRBV7-6	TRBJ1-1	TGTGCCAGCAGCCCCATCGTCCCGGGACAGGGCACTGAAGCTTTCTTT	CASSPIVPGQGTEAFF
TRBD1	NA	TRBV5-1	TRBJ2-7	TGCGCCAGCAGCTTGGCGACAGGGTATCGCTACGAGCAGTACTTC	CASSLATGYRYEQYF
NA	NA	TRBV5-6	TRBJ1-3	TGTGCCAGCAGCCTGGGAGACTACGAAGGAAACACCATATATTTT	CASSLGDYEGNTIYF
TRBD2	NA	TRBV6-5	TRBJ2-1	TGTGCCAGCAGTTCCTTAGCGGGGGGTTGGGATGAGCAGTTCTTC	CASSSLAGGWDEQFF
TRBD1	NA	TRBV19	TRBJ2-7	TGTGCCAGTAGTGCTGGGACAGGGGGTATGAGCTCCTACGAGCAGTACTTC	CASSAGTGGMSSYEQYF
TRBD2	NA	TRBV2	TRBJ2-3	TGTGCCAGCAGGAGACTAGCGCGGAACACAGATACGCAGTATTTT	CASRRLARNTDTQYF
TRBD2	large	TRBV5-6	TRBJ2-7	TGTGCCAGCAGCAGTAGCGGGAGAGTCAACGAGCAGTACTTC	CASSSSGRVNEQYF
NA	NA	TRBV6-1	TRBJ1-1	TGTGCCAGCAGTGAATTTATAGGGATCGCGGGGGGGAGTACTGAAGCTTTCTTT	CASSEFIGIAGGSTEAFF
TRBD1	NA	TRBV5-1	TRBJ1-4	TGCGCCAGCAGCATTACCGGGACAGGGGAGGAAAAACTGTTTTTT	CASSITGTGEEKLFF
NA	NA	TRBV7-9	TRBJ2-7	TGTGCCAGCAGCGCAGGGTACCCTTCCTACGAGCAGTACTTC	CASSAGYPSYEQYF
TRBD2	NA	TRBV19	TRBJ2-1	TGTGCCAGTAGTGTTCGTCTAGCGGGAGGCACTAACAATGAGCAGTTCTTC	CASSVRLAGGTNNEQFF
TRBD1	few	TRBV11-2	TRBJ1-1	TGTGCCAGCAGCTTCGGGACAGGGACTGAAGCTTTCTTT	CASSFGTGTEAFF
TRBD2	NA	TRBV30	TRBJ2-7	TGTGCCTGGGGGAGCGGGGGGCCCTACGAGCAGTACTTC	CAWGSGGPYEQYF
NA	NA	TRBV3-1/TRBV3-2	TRBJ2-1	TGTGCCAGCAGCCAAGAACTGAGGGGGTCCGAGCAGTTCTTC	CASSQELRGSEQFF
NA	once	TRBV28	TRBJ2-3	TGTGCCAGCAGTTTAGGCGGGACAGATACGCAGTATTTT	CASSLGGTDTQYF
NA	NA	TRBV5-1	TRBJ2-5	TGCGCCAGCAGCTTGGCCGGCCTTTGGACAACACAAGAGACCCAGTACTTC	CASSLAGLWTTQETQYF
NA	NA	TRBV12-3/TRBV12-4	TRBJ2-7	TGTGCCAGCAGTAAACCAGGCACCTACGAGCAGTACTTC	CASSKPGTYEQYF
TRBD2	NA	TRBV5-8	TRBJ2-5	TGTGCCAGCAGTAGCGGGAAAGAGACCCAGTACTTC	CASSSGKETQYF
TRBD1	NA	TRBV19	TRBJ2-7	TGTGCCAGTAGTTCAGGGACAGGCTTGGCCTACGAGCAGTACTTC	CASSSGTGLAYEQYF